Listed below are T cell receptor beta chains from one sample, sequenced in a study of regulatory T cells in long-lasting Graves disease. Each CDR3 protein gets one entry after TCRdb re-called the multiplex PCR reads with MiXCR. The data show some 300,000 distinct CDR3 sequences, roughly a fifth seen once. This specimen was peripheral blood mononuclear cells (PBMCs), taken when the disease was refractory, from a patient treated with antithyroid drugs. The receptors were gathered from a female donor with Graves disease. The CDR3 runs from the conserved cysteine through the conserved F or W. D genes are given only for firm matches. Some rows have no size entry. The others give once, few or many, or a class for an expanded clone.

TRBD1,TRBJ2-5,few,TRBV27,CASSLRGGGPWETQYF,TGTGCCAGCAGTTTACGAGGGGGCGGGCCCTGGGAGACCCAGTACTTC
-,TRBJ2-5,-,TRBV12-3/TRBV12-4,CASSLTQDTETQYF,TGTGCCAGCAGTCTAACCCAGGACACGGAGACCCAGTACTTC
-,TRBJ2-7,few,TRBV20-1,CSARGRITAYEQYF,TGCAGTGCTAGAGGGAGGATCACTGCCTACGAGCAGTACTTC
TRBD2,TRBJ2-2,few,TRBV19,CASSTGLAANTGELFF,TGTGCCAGTAGTACCGGACTAGCGGCGAACACCGGGGAGCTGTTTTTT
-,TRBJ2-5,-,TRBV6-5,CASSYGPAGGETQYF,TGTGCCAGCAGTTATGGGCCAGCGGGCGGCGAGACCCAGTACTTC
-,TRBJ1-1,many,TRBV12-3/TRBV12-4,CASSGNLEAFF,TGTGCCAGCAGTGGGAACCTTGAAGCTTTCTTT
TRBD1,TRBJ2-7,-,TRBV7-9,CASSLDRGYYEQYF,TGTGCCAGCAGCTTGGACAGGGGATACTACGAGCAGTACTTC
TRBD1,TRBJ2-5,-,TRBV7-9,CASSLGTGGRQETQYF,TGTGCCAGCAGCTTAGGGACAGGGGGCAGACAAGAGACCCAGTACTTC
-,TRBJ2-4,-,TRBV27,CASSDSWGRNKNIQYF,TGTGCCAGCAGTGATTCTTGGGGGAGGAACAAAAACATTCAGTACTTC
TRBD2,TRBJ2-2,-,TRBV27,CASTRSGGNGELFF,TGTGCCAGCACTCGGAGCGGGGGAAACGGGGAGCTGTTTTTT
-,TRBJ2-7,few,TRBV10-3,CAISESIGEQYF,TGTGCCATCAGTGAGTCGATAGGAGAGCAGTACTTC
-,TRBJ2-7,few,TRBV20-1,CSAWGRDTYEQYF,TGCAGTGCCTGGGGCAGGGACACCTACGAGCAGTACTTC
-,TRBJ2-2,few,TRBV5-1,CASSLGLVESGELFF,TGCGCCAGCAGCTTGGGGCTAGTGGAGTCCGGGGAGCTGTTTTTT
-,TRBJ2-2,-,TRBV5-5,CASRPLATGELFF,TGTGCCAGCAGACCACTTGCGACCGGGGAGCTGTTTTTT
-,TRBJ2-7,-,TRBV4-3,CASSQEHQVMYEQYF,TGCGCCAGCAGCCAAGAGCACCAGGTCATGTACGAGCAGTACTTC
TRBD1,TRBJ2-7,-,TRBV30,CAWGTGASYEQYF,TGTGCCTGGGGGACAGGGGCCTCCTACGAGCAGTACTTC
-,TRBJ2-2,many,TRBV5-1,CASSETGNTGELFF,TGCGCCAGCAGCGAGACAGGGAACACCGGGGAGCTGTTTTTT
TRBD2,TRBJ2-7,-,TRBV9,CASSEGTRGYEQYF,TGTGCCAGCAGCGAGGGGACTAGGGGTTACGAGCAGTACTTC
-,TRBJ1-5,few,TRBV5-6,CASSLAGNSNQPQHF,TGTGCCAGCAGCTTGGCAGGGAATAGCAATCAGCCCCAGCATTTT
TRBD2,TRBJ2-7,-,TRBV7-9,CASSSGTNSNYEQYF,TGTGCCAGCAGCTCTGGGACTAACTCCAACTACGAGCAGTACTTC
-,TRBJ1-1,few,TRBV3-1,CASSTHRVNTEAFF,TGTGCCAGCAGTACTCACAGGGTGAACACTGAAGCTTTCTTT
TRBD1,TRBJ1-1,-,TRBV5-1,CASSPATGQQAFF,TGCGCCAGCAGTCCGGCGACAGGGCAGCAAGCTTTCTTT
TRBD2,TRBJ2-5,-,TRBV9,CASSVGRTSGERETQYF,TGTGCCAGCAGCGTTGGGAGGACTAGCGGGGAAAGGGAGACCCAGTACTTC
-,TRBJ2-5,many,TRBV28,CASSYSLGGAGETQYF,TGTGCCAGCAGTTACAGCCTAGGAGGGGCTGGAGAGACCCAGTACTTC
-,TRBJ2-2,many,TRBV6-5,CASSYSAETGELFF,TGTGCCAGCAGTTACTCCGCTGAGACCGGGGAGCTGTTTTTT
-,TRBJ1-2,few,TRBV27,CASMRGGGTPFYGYTF,TGTGCCAGCATGAGGGGGGGGGGGACCCCTTTCTATGGCTACACCTTC
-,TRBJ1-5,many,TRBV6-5,CASSYSTQTNQPQHF,TGTGCCAGCAGTTACTCGACACAAACCAATCAGCCCCAGCATTTT
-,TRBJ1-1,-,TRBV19,CASSTGRMNTEAFF,TGTGCCAGTAGTACGGGACGGATGAACACTGAAGCTTTCTTT
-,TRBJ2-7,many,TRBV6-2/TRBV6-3,CASSYSFGGLGYEQYF,TGTGCCAGCAGTTACTCGTTTGGGGGGCTCGGTTACGAGCAGTACTTC
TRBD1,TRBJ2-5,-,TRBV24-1,CATSNTRDSDQETQYF,TGTGCCACCAGTAATACCCGGGACAGCGACCAAGAGACCCAGTACTTC
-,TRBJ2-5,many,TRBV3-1,CASSQGREETQYF,TGTGCCAGCAGCCAAGGGAGGGAAGAGACCCAGTACTTC
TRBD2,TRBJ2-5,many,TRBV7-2,CASSFVREGEETQYF,TGTGCCAGCAGCTTCGTGCGGGAGGGGGAAGAGACCCAGTACTTC
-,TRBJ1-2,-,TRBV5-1,CASSFTGWDGHTF,TGCGCCAGCAGCTTCACAGGGTGGGATGGCCACACCTTC
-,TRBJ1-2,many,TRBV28,CASRRNTGVYGYTF,TGTGCCAGCAGACGAAATACAGGAGTATATGGCTACACCTTC
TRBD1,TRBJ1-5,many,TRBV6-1,CASSEALQGNSNQPQHF,TGTGCCAGCAGTGAAGCGTTACAGGGGAATAGCAATCAGCCCCAGCATTTT
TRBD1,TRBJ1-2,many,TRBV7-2,CASSLAGQGSGYGYTF,TGTGCCAGCAGCTTAGCGGGACAGGGGTCGGGCTATGGCTACACCTTC
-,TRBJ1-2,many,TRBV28,CASSLLQSYGYTF,TGTGCCAGCAGCTTACTCCAGAGCTATGGCTACACCTTC
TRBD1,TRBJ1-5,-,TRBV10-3,CAIGPGQSNQPQHF,TGTGCCATCGGACCGGGACAGAGCAATCAGCCCCAGCATTTT
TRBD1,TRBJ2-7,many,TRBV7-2,CASSPDRGYEQYF,TGTGCCAGCAGCCCCGACAGGGGCTACGAGCAGTACTTC
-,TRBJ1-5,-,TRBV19,CASSSSWQPQHF,TGTGCCAGTAGCTCCTCTTGGCAGCCCCAGCATTTT
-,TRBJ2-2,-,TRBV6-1,CASDEGDGELFF,TGTGCCAGCGATGAGGGGGACGGGGAGCTGTTTTTT
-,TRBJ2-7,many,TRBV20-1,CSASRGIFGDEQYF,TGCAGTGCTTCCCGGGGGATTTTCGGGGACGAGCAGTACTTC
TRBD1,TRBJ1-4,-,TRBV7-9,CASSPFTGTGREKLFF,TGTGCCAGCAGCCCATTTACCGGGACAGGGCGTGAAAAACTGTTTTTT
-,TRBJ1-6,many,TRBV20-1,CSARNRLSSYNSPLHF,TGCAGTGCTAGAAATCGACTGAGCTCCTATAATTCACCCCTCCACTTT
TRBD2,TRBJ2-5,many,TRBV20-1,CSATSGSETQYF,TGCAGTGCTACTAGCGGGAGTGAGACCCAGTACTTC
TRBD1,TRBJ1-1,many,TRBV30,CAWSATGAEAFF,TGTGCCTGGAGTGCGACAGGGGCGGAAGCTTTCTTT
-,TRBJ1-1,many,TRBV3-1,CASSQAGLGTEAFF,TGTGCCAGCAGCCAAGCGGGGTTGGGCACTGAAGCTTTCTTT
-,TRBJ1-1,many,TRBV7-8,CASSPGELPYTEAFF,TGTGCCAGCAGCCCGGGGGAATTACCATACACTGAAGCTTTCTTT
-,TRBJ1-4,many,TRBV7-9,CASSLAWNEKLFF,TGTGCCAGCAGCTTAGCGTGGAATGAAAAACTGTTTTTT
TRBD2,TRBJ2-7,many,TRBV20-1,CSAILLAGRYEQYF,TGCAGTGCGATCTTACTAGCGGGACGCTACGAGCAGTACTTC
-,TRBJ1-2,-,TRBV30,CAWSPTVAYGYTF,TGTGCCTGGAGTCCCACAGTGGCCTATGGCTACACCTTC
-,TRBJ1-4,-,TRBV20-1,CSARGFEATNEKLFF,TGCAGTGCTAGAGGGTTCGAAGCAACTAATGAAAAACTGTTTTTT
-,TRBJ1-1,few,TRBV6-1,CASSAAEKMNTEAFF,TGTGCCAGCAGTGCGGCGGAAAAAATGAACACTGAAGCTTTCTTT
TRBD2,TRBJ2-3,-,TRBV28,CASSPRRGEGTDTQYF,TGTGCCAGCAGTCCCCGACGGGGGGAGGGCACAGATACGCAGTATTTT
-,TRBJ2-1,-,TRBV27,CASNTGTPYEGQFF,TGTGCCAGCAACACCGGGACCCCCTACGAGGGGCAGTTCTTC
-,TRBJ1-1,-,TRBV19,CASKRRELMNTEAFF,TGTGCCAGTAAGCGCAGGGAACTTATGAACACTGAAGCTTTCTTT
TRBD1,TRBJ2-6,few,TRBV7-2,CANSAGQGNSGANVLTF,TGTGCCAACAGCGCGGGACAGGGGAACTCTGGGGCCAACGTCCTGACTTTC
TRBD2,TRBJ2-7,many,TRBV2,CASSVLAGSYGEQYF,TGTGCCAGCAGTGTACTAGCGGGATCCTATGGCGAGCAGTACTTC
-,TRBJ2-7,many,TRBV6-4,CASRGVRDQFYEQYF,TGTGCCAGCAGGGGCGTCAGGGATCAGTTTTACGAGCAGTACTTC